This T cell receptor beta chain was recorded in a study of cytomegalovirus exposure and HLA in healthy donors (dated by TCRdb to the late 2010s). Concerning the study at large: In an earlier analysis of fewer than 750 of the donors, about 260 Gb of sequence data and 95 million to 130 million unique TCR beta sequences from about 179 million T cells were reported. An early release that covered roughly 600 HLA-typed donors contained approximately 300 gigabases of sequencing data and tens of millions of unique TCR sequences. The genetic ancestry cluster associated with self-reported Caucasian donors included 70% to 85% of the roughly 400 genotyped donors. The study was designed to test whether signatures of past pathogen exposure could be identified by cataloging public T cell receptors. The T cell repertoires of about 700 subjects were profiled by immunosequencing and related to cytomegalovirus serostatus. Besides the first cohort of roughly 640 subjects, a separate validation cohort made up of roughly 130 different subjects was used. To predict cytomegalovirus infection status, the study brought together high-throughput TCR immunosequencing, statistical association of individual TCRs with disease status, and machine learning. To study patterns of TCR occurrence, a later analysis re-analyzed previously published TCR beta repertoires from around 670 donors and added high-resolution HLA genotyping. Rather than using new phenotypic data, the later analysis identified candidate immune exposures from TCR beta sequences and from how often those sequences occurred across donors. To decide whether each TCR beta V gene segment behaved as functional or pseudogenic, an earlier analysis of approximately 620 of the donors relied on high-throughput TCR beta sequencing. Donor age, sex, ethnicity and CMV serostatus were compiled alongside the repertoire data. A later genetic analysis took genome-wide SNP genotypes for 398 of the 666 donors and used that subset as a discovery cohort. All discovery cohort repertoires had been generated using a single sequencing platform. HLA typing covered class I and class II loci at four-digit resolution. The number of typed donors differed by locus: about 620-630 for A, B, C, DRB1 and DQB1; some 540 for DQA1; approximately 610 for DPA1; and 450 to 480 for DPB1. Because of strong linkage in the cohort, five DR-DQ haplotypes were treated as single units for association and clustering. Across around 400 genotyped donors of the cohort, an average of approximately 240,000 unique TCR beta nucleotide sequences per donor were sequenced, and roughly 20% of those sequences were non-productive. What the study reported, not specific to this receptor: A further reported finding was that TCR beta sequences accurately predicted the HLA-A and HLA-B alleles for most subjects in the first cohort. Because the 87-base-pair reads could not distinguish some IMGT-functional V segments, including TRBV6-2 and TRBV6-3, those segments were excluded. The cohort was sequenced for TCR beta chains only, and without alpha or paired-chain data the features that could be detected were limited. When HLA alleles, especially DR and DQ, strongly co-occurred, attributing TCR associations to individual alleles was difficult. In the study, about 150 TCR beta chains were listed as associated with cytomegalovirus. According to the authors, the approach could potentially be generalized to other disease states and immunological phenotypes. Linkage disequilibrium might explain the correlated functional status among segregating V segments, but an unknown experimental factor could not be excluded. Because HLA typing was unavailable for some donors at each locus, only the typed subset was used in association tests. In a later analysis, HLA-associated TCR beta chains showed more clonal expansion and lower generation probabilities than non-associated chains that were equally common. Most CMV-associated TCR beta chains appeared to be HLA-restricted in a later analysis, and the HLA associations seemed to be driven largely by CMV exposure. CMV serostatus was the only immune exposure information available for the cohort. According to a later analysis, TCR association rates differed among HLA loci, with DRB1 alleles showing the most associated TCRs and HLA-C alleles showing the fewest. In a later genetic analysis, fewer N-insertions in productive TCRs were reported among donors in an Asian-associated ancestry cluster than the 666-donor mean. Broadly in line with IMGT annotations, most TCR beta V segments showed up in productive rearrangements about 87% or about 30% of the time in an earlier analysis of roughly 590 of the donors. Three of the identified cytomegalovirus-associated TCR beta chains were confirmed in vitro to be specific for cytomegalovirus antigens. The classifier was reported to diagnose cytomegalovirus status with high specificity and sensitivity in both the original and validation cohorts. According to a later analysis, parvovirus B19, influenza, CMV and Epstein-Barr virus appeared linked to several top co-occurrence clusters. Over 15 rarely observed V segments, including chromosome 9 orphons, were excluded from the earlier analysis of almost 600 of the donors because counts were too low. A group of highly shared sequence variants was considered likely to be a technical artifact of the sequencing pipeline. Specific HLA alleles were associated with about 17,000 TCR beta sequences at a false discovery rate of 0.05 in a later analysis. While some public TCRs were present in many individuals, most TCR sequences turned up only very rarely across donors. Roughly uniform sequencing depth across donors was assumed in presence/absence analyses, although this assumption may not hold. An association between a missense DCLRE1C variant and V-gene and J-gene trimming of TCR beta chains was found in a later genetic analysis and replicated in an independent cohort.

The library was generated by the immunoSEQ multiplex PCR assay. The multiplex PCR relied on a mix of 60 forward primers for TCR Vbeta segments and 13 reverse primers for TCR Jbeta segments. Amplification of the CDR3 region of rearranged TCR beta genes was performed with a multiplex PCR assay on genomic DNA. On the Illumina HiSeq System, the amplified TCR beta libraries were sequenced as 87-base-pair reads. The authors' analysis ran thus. In a later analysis, 80 million or so unique TCR beta chains were counted across the 666 repertoires, and around 10 million of these chains were shared by at least two donors. To remove PCR and sequencing errors, raw reads were error-corrected and collapsed into unique sequences using a nearest-neighbor algorithm that merged closely related sequences. V, D and J gene segments were assigned by aligning CDR3 sequences to IMGT reference sequences. For a sequence to be retained, at least a six-nucleotide match to both a V gene segment and a J gene segment was required. Rearrangements were classified as productive when the CDR3 lacked stop codons and remained in frame with V and J, and all other rearrangements were classified as non-productive. CDR3 was defined according to IMGT convention as the region running from the second conserved V-encoded cysteine to the conserved J-encoded phenylalanine. Sequences without an unambiguous match to a single V gene segment were excluded from the earlier analysis of a few hundred of the donors. An earlier analysis of 587 of the donors called V segments functional above 56.7% productive rearrangements and segregating when the between-donor standard deviation exceeded 5%. To diagnose cytomegalovirus status from the catalog of TCR beta chain sequences, a statistical classification framework was built. In a later analysis, TCR nucleotide sequences were compared against IMGT/GENE-DB human TR gene sequences so that V and J genes could be assigned. A later analysis assigned CDR3 sequences and most-parsimonious VDJ recombination scenarios with the TCRdist pipeline. In a later analysis, each TCR beta chain was defined by its CDR3 amino acid sequence together with its V-gene family, and reads without a unique V-gene family were excluded. In a later analysis, 500 to 700 highly shared, low-generation-probability nucleotide sequences were removed to address suspected cross-contamination and a sequencing artifact. For each public chain, a later analysis derived a clonal expansion index from normalized ranks of inferred template counts within each repertoire. Generation probabilities in a later analysis came from a VDJ recombination model fitted to out-of-frame rearrangements, and those results were checked against IGoR. Hypergeometric tests were used in a later analysis to score TCR-TCR, TCR-HLA and TCR-CMV co-occurrence, with a repertoire-size bias correction applied to the TCR pairs. To estimate false discovery rates, a later analysis permuted the HLA or CMV assignments 20 times. A later analysis grouped co-occurring TCRs with DBSCAN, adding TCRdist sequence similarity when clustering within HLA-allele-positive subsets. Co-occurrence clustering excluded repertoires with fewer than 30,000 or more than 120,000 public chains, plus five with anomalous nucleotide sharing. TCRdb mirrors the immuneACCESS table, restricted to in-frame sequences. Some clones are absent from its copies; in checked studies, under half trace to an unresolved V gene, and the reason for the others is unknown. That table is the source of V, J and clone size, and D and trimming were worked out from the DNA. The sample yields some 200,000 clones; around 62% were counted once. The ten largest clones take up just under 3% of the sample.

Taken from cysteine to phenylalanine, the CDR3 has 16 residues. The retained sequence is limited to the CDR3, 48 bases, with the frame set at the first base. Trimming removed 4 bases from V and 1 base from J; the gene matches leave 9 bases unexplained. CDR1 is given as SGHDT and CDR2 as YYEEEE, both from the germline V gene. Notes on this clone: The antigen it binds to is not known. No much larger clonotype is one base removed from it; base qualities were not supplied.

The cohort was made up of approximately 700 healthy bone marrow donors. Cohort members were all nominally healthy when sampled, although unrecorded immune exposures were likely present. The donor tested CMV seronegative and was one of the 352 seronegative cohort members. Each donor provided a peripheral blood sample, and peripheral blood mononuclear cells were used for TCR beta sequencing. The Qiagen DNeasy Blood Extraction Kit was used to extract genomic DNA from the blood cell samples. Sequencing was done on a sample of PBMCs. This clonotype was obtained from a man in his forties in good health and CMV-seronegative. This chain joins TRBV5-6 to TRBJ1-1, and 8 junctional nucleotides match TRBD1. CDR3 protein: CASSPGTGFGNTEAFF. The DNA sequence follows: TGTGCCAGCAGCCCCGGGACAGGTTTCGGGAACACTGAAGCTTTCTTT. Here the CDR3 is joined to the reference TRBV5-6 and TRBJ1-1 genes, and the full variable domain is: DAGVTQSPTHLIKTRGQQVTLRCSPKSGHDTVSWYQQALGQGPQFIFQYYEEEERQRGNFPDRFSGHQFPNYSSELNVNALLLGDSALYLCASSPGTGFGNTEAFFGQGTRLTVV.